Sequencing of this TCR beta chain was carried out in a study of tumor-infiltrating lymphocytes in primary liver carcinoma. Study outcomes and limitations: There were only about 7.5-24% of top clones found in all five tumor regions.

Total RNA and DNA came together from approximately 20-30 mg of bulk tissue without cell sorting. Patients underwent surgical resection for primary liver carcinoma. Sampling targeted five separate regions of each tumor, which included the tumor centre. This CDR3 is 16 amino acids long. Germline V CDR1 and CDR2: SGHNT, YYREEE (reference sequence). TCR beta cDNA came from about 0.45 ug total RNA, primed with a constant-region primer. Libraries covering TCR beta were generated through three nested multiplex PCR rounds (using a slightly modified ARM-PCR). Investigators reported that the first two PCR rounds, at about 9 cycles each, used TRBV1-TRBV30 forward primers with a C-beta reverse primer. MiXCR, applied by TCRdb to the multiplex PCR reads, yields one record per CDR3 protein. This table holds more than 85,000 distinct CDR3 sequences, around 80% found once. A remark on this clonotype: As yet, its antigen is unknown.

V is TRBV5-4 and J is TRBJ2-1; D tentatively fits TRBD1 or TRBD2 (7 bases each). This sequence originates from a man in his forties with primary liver carcinoma and hepatitis B virus infection. The sample consisted of liver tumor tissue from sampling region 3. The subset was: tumor region T3, left-lateral pole. The CDR3 spells CISSPGGGGYVNEQFF. The DNA of the CDR3 is TGTATCAGCAGCCCCGGGGGAGGGGGCTATGTGAATGAGCAGTTCTTC.